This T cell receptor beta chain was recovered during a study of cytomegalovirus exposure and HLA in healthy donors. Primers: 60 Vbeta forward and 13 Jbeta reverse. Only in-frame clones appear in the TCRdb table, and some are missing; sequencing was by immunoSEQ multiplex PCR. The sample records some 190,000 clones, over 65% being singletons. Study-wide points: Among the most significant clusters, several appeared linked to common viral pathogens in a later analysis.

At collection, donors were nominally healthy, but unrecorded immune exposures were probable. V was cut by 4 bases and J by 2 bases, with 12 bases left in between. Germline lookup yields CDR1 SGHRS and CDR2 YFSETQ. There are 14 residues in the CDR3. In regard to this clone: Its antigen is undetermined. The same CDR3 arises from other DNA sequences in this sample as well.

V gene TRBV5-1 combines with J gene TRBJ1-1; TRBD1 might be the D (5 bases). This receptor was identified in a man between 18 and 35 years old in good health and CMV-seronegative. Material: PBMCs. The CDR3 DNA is TGCGCCAGCAGCCCCTTAAGGGGTAACACTGAAGCTTTCTTT. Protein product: CASSPLRGNTEAFF.